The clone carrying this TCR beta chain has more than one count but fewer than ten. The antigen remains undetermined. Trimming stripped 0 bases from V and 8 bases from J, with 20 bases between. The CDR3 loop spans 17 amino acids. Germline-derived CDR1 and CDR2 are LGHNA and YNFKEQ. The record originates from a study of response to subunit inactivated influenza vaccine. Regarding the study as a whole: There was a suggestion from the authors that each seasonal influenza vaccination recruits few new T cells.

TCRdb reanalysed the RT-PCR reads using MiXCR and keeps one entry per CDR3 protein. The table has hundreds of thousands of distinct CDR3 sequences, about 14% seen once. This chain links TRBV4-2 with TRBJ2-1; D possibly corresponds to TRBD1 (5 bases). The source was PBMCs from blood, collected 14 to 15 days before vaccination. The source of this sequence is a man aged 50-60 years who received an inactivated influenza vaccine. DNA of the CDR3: TGTGCCAGCAGCCAAGACAAGGAGACAGAAATAGAGGATGAGCAGTTCTTC. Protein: CASSQDKETEIEDEQFF.